This passage covers 20 T cell receptor beta chains from one sample sequenced in a study of shared clonotypes between healthy human individuals. The protocol was immunoSEQ multiplex PCR, while the TCRdb copy is restricted to in-frame clones and leaves out a portion. The sample includes under 600,000 clones, roughly 79% of them seen just once. Sample: PBMCs. These receptors originate from a middle-aged woman in good health. Some clones in this sample may be carry-over from other donors' samples.

The V and J genes are TRBV6-4 and TRBJ1-1; possible D gene TRBD1, 6 bases. The germline V gene has CDR1 MRHNA and CDR2 SNTAGT. The CDR3 runs to 13 residues. V was clipped by 6 bases and J by 4 bases, with 12 bases between them. The CDR3 protein is CASRYRESTEAFF. CDR3 bases: TGTGCCAGCAGGTACAGGGAGAGCACTGAAGCTTTCTTT.

The rearrangement joins TRBV5-1 to TRBJ1-2; 8 positions agree with TRBD1. J was trimmed by 0 bases and V by 2 bases; bases with no gene match: 3. Germline values: CDR1 SGHRS, CDR2 YFSETQ. The CDR3 runs to 15 residues. The chain's CDR3 is CASSLWTGSNYGYTF. The CDR3 DNA reads as TGCGCCAGCAGCTTATGGACAGGGTCTAACTATGGCTACACCTTC.

This clone was counted once. A read error is possible here, since a much larger clone lies one base away. The chain links TRBV2 to TRBJ2-3, with TRBD1 as a possible D gene (5 bases). CDR1 is SNHLY, CDR2 FYNNEI, per germline. The CDR3 runs 13 residues. The CDR3 protein is CASGDRNTGTQYF. The CDR3 DNA reads TGTGCCAGCGGAGACCGAAACACAGGTACGCAGTATTTT. Using reference TRBV2 and TRBJ2-3 for the parts outside the CDR3, the full variable domain is EPEVTQTPSHQVTQMGQEVILRCVPISNHLYFYWYRQILGQKVEFLVSFYNNEISEKSEIFDDQFSVERPDGSNFTLKIRSTKLEDSAMYFCASGDRNTGTQYFGPGTRLTVL.

The chain is built from TRBV4-2 and TRBJ1-4, with D hard to call. CDR3 length: 15 amino acids. The germline CDR1 and CDR2 sequences are LGHNA and YNFKEQ. V was shortened by 1 base and J by 5 bases, with 11 bases between the two germline ends. CDR3 DNA sequence: TGTGCCAGCAGCCAAGTAGCGGTACAAAATGAAAAACTGTTTTTT. It encodes CASSQVAVQNEKLFF.

The chain couples TRBV4-3 to TRBJ2-3; the D gene could be TRBD1 or TRBD2 (6 bases each). CDR1 LGHNA and CDR2 YSLEER come from the germline V gene. With 5 bases removed from V and 2 bases from J, the gap between germline ends came to 14 bases. The CDR3 contains 15 residues. DNA of the CDR3: TGCGCCAGCAGCATCGGTCGGGGGCACACAGATACGCAGTATTTT. Protein sequence: CASSIGRGHTDTQYF.

This clone appeared many times. Other DNA sequences in the same sample also yield this CDR3. The chain employs TRBV28 and TRBJ1-2, with D uncertain. The CDR3 loop spans 12 amino acids. Germline CDR1 and CDR2: MDHEN and SYDVKM. Trimming took 8 bases from V and 3 from J, leaving 10 bases between them. CDR3 coding DNA: TGTGCCAGCGGAACAGCTTACTATGGCTACACCTTC. Its translation: CASGTAYYGYTF.

The V call is TRBV5-4, the J call TRBJ2-3; the match to TRBD1 covers 10 bases. The CDR3 is 17 amino acids. Germline-derived CDR1 and CDR2 are SGHNT and YYREEE (reference sequence). V gave up 4 bases and J gave up 3 bases; unmatched junction bases: 11. The CDR3 sequence: CASSPSLGDRGTDTQYF. CDR3 in DNA: TGTGCCAGCAGCCCGTCCCTGGGGGACAGGGGTACAGATACGCAGTATTTT.

On this clone itself: Other nucleotide sequences from this sample produce the same CDR3. V gene TRBV7-9 combines with J gene TRBJ2-3, with 8 bases lining up with TRBD2. Trimming at V came to 3 bases and at J to 3 bases, leaving 2 bases not matched to a gene. The germline V gene has CDR1 SEHNR and CDR2 FQNEAQ (reference sequence). CDR3 length: 14 residues. CDR3 loop: CASSLAGGTDTQYF. The CDR3 DNA is TGTGCCAGCAGCTTGGCGGGAGGAACAGATACGCAGTATTTT.

The chain couples TRBV30 to TRBJ2-1; 11 bases are shared with TRBD2. J lost 6 bases, V lost 5 bases, and 6 bases had no gene match. Per the germline V gene, CDR1 is GTSNPN and CDR2 is SVGIG (reference sequence). The CDR3 loop spans 14 amino acids. This chain's CDR3 is CAWGFGLAGNEQFF. The CDR3 bases are TGTGCCTGGGGCTTCGGACTAGCGGGCAATGAGCAGTTCTTC.

This sequence joins TRBV11-2 and TRBJ2-7; 9 bases match TRBD1. The CDR3 consists of 13 residues. CDR1 is SGHAT, CDR2 FQNNGV, per germline. With V trimmed by 5 bases and J by 6 bases, 5 bases remained unmatched. Written as DNA, the CDR3 is TGTGCCAGCAGCCAGGACAGGGGAGGCGAGCAGTACTTC. This codes for CASSQDRGGEQYF.

This clone is a singleton in its sample. V and J are TRBV27 and TRBJ2-5; D perhaps matches TRBD2 (5 bases). Germline V gene sequence: CDR1 MNHEY, CDR2 SMNVEV (reference sequence). Trimming took 5 bases from V and 4 from J, leaving 20 bases between them. The CDR3 spans 16 residues. The CDR3 region is CASSPGDRVEGETQYF. CDR3 nucleotide sequence: TGTGCCAGCAGTCCTGGGGATAGGGTTGAGGGAGAGACCCAGTACTTC.

The V gene is TRBV7-3, the J gene TRBJ2-2; TRBD2 matches at 10 bases. V was pared by 6 bases and J by 6 bases, with 10 bases of the junction left unmatched. The CDR3 contains 16 residues. CDR1 is SGHTA and CDR2 is FQGTGA in the germline V gene. CDR3 residues: CASSKVAGGTPGELFF. In nucleotides, the CDR3 is TGTGCCAGCAGTAAAGTAGCGGGAGGAACTCCCGGGGAGCTGTTTTTT.

This chain links TRBV11-2 with TRBJ1-2, with 12 bases fitting TRBD1. The ends lost 5 bases at V and 10 bases at J; junction bases unmatched: 5. Germline V CDR1 and CDR2: SGHAT, FQNNGV. The CDR3 is 13 amino acids. The DNA for the CDR3 is TGTGCCAGCAGCCGGGACAGGGGGCAAGTCTACACCTTC. It is translated as CASSRDRGQVYTF.

This clone was counted between two and nine times. V is TRBV7-2 and J is TRBJ2-7; TRBD2 aligns across 14 bases. This CDR3 has 19 residues. Germline CDR1 SGHTA, CDR2 FQGNSA. J gave up 1 base and V 2 bases, and 10 bases lay outside the gene matches. The CDR3, as DNA: TGTGCCAGCAGCTTAATGGGACTAGCGGGAGCCCCGAGATCCTACGAGCAGTACTTC. Its protein is CASSLMGLAGAPRSYEQYF.

J is TRBJ2-1 and V is TRBV7-9; no reliable D call. Trimming left V 1 base short and J 3 bases short, with 7 bases between. Germline V CDR1 and CDR2: SEHNR, FQNEAQ (reference sequence). The CDR3 loop spans 14 amino acids. CDR3 bases: TGTGCCAGCAGCTTAGACCCCAACTACAATGAGCAGTTCTTC. Its translation is CASSLDPNYNEQFF.

CDR3 DNA: TGTGCAAGTCGCACTCGCTTAGGGATGCTAGCCAAAAACATTCAGTACTTC. It is translated as CASRTRLGMLAKNIQYF. The genes are TRBV12-2 and TRBJ2-4. TRBV12-2 is recorded as a pseudogene. CDR3 length equals 17 residues.

J is TRBJ1-1 and V is TRBV6-1, with D unclear. The germline gives CDR1 MNHNS, CDR2 SASEGT. The V gene lost 2 bases and the J gene lost 4 bases, with 2 bases spanning the gap. The CDR3 is made up of 11 amino acids. The CDR3 DNA reads TGTGCCAGCAGTGAAATCACTGAAGCTTTCTTT. Its translation is CASSEITEAFF.

The chain links TRBV5-6 to TRBJ2-5; 10 positions match TRBD1. The V segment lost 0 bases and the J segment 5 bases; nucleotides outside the gene matches: 10. CDR1 is SGHDT and CDR2 is YYEEEE in the germline V gene. The CDR3 sequence is 17 residues long. CDR3 bases: TGTGCCAGCAGCTTGGCCATTAGACAGGGGGCGGTGGAGACCCAGTACTTC. Translation: CASSLAIRQGAVETQYF.

This clone turned up a few times. This chain connects TRBV12-5 to TRBJ2-3, with D uncertain. The V end lost 9 bases, the J end lost 1 base, and 14 bases lay between the germline ends. CDR1 is LGHNT and CDR2 is FRNRAP in the germline V gene. There are 14 residues in the CDR3. The CDR3 sequence: CASSGLGGTDTQYF. The CDR3 DNA reads TGTGCTAGCTCGGGCCTCGGTGGCACAGATACGCAGTATTTT.

The gene calls are TRBV5-4 and TRBJ2-7; no definite D call. The CDR3 contains 13 residues. Germline CDR1 is SGHNT and CDR2 is YYREEE (reference sequence). V lost 1 base to trimming and J lost 2 bases, with 7 bases between them. This chain's CDR3 is CASSLPNTYEQYF. The CDR3 DNA reads TGTGCCAGCAGCTTGCCCAATACCTACGAGCAGTACTTC.